The clone carrying this T cell receptor (beta chain) appeared many times. What it binds is unknown. This record comes from a study of T cells in Graves' hyperthyroidism and ophthalmopathy. Diagnosis relied on clinical symptoms, serum thyroxine and TRAb, thyroid ultrasound and orbital computed tomography. Trimming shortened V by 10 bases and J by 3 bases, and 12 bases separated the two germline ends. CDR1 and CDR2 (germline): MNHEY, SMNVEV (reference sequence). The CDR3 is made up of 12 amino acids. RNA transcripts served as the template for amplifying TCR beta CDR3 regions. With the HTBI primer set, the TCR CDR3 went through a first round of RT-PCR. TCRdb reanalysed the multiplex PCR reads using MiXCR and keeps one entry per CDR3 protein. Counted here are fewer than 650,000 distinct CDR3 sequences, 14% occurring once; the ten biggest clones make up 7.1%. Findings and caveats of the study: Ophthalmopathy was distinguished from stable hyperthyroidism by 13 V-J signatures. Expanded thyroid clonotypes (above 0.001) were mostly also found in blood.

This receptor was taken from a young woman with Graves' ophthalmopathy. The chain uses TRBV27 and TRBJ2-5; D perhaps matches TRBD2 (5 bases). The sequenced sample consisted of blood. The DNA of the CDR3 is TGTGCCATCGAGGAGAGGGAAGAGACCCAGTACTTC. It codes for CAIEEREETQYF.